Below are 16 T cell receptor beta chains sequenced from a single sample in a study of graft-versus-host responses after intestinal transplantation. Assay: immunoSEQ multiplex PCR; the TCRdb copy retains only in-frame clones and omits some. The table lists around 99,000 clones, roughly 87% of them singletons. For these TCRs, the target antigens are not known. Sequencing was performed on unstimulated CD4+ T cells sorted from spleen or lymph node cells, taken before transplant. The source of these receptors is a human donor who was the organ donor for an intestinal transplant.

The chain couples TRBV6-5 to TRBJ2-7; TRBD2 might be the D (6 bases). The CDR3 contains 13 residues. V was clipped by 4 bases and J by 1 base, with 8 bases between them. The V gene's germline CDR1 is MNHEY and CDR2 SVGAGI. CDR3 in DNA: TGTGCCAGCAGTTTAGCGGATTCCTACGAGCAGTACTTC. Its translation: CASSLADSYEQYF.

The V gene is TRBV18, the J gene TRBJ1-4, with D perhaps TRBD1 (5 bases). V was pared by 2 bases and J by 5 bases, with 12 bases between. CDR3 length equals 15 residues. Germline loops: CDR1 KGHSH, CDR2 LQKENI. The CDR3 nucleotides are TGTGCCAGCTCACCATCCGGGACGGAGAATGAAAAACTGTTTTTT. Amino acid sequence: CASSPSGTENEKLFF.

The rearrangement joins TRBV7-9 to TRBJ1-2, with no clear D. CDR1 is SEHNR and CDR2 is FQNEAQ in the germline V gene (reference sequence). Between the trimmed V and J ends, which lost 1 base and 3 bases, there was a span of 3 bases. The CDR3 spans 12 residues. CDR3 nucleotides: TGTGCCAGCAGCTTAGGGGACTATGGCTACACCTTC. It translates to CASSLGDYGYTF.

The J gene is TRBJ1-1, the V gene TRBV7-9, with unresolved D. Germline lookup yields CDR1 SEHNR and CDR2 FQNEAQ (reference sequence). CDR3 length: 14 amino acids. The ends were cut back, 1 base at V and 1 base at J, with 7 bases in the middle. The CDR3: CASSLVAGNTEAFF. In DNA form, the CDR3 reads TGTGCCAGCAGCTTAGTGGCCGGGAACACTGAAGCTTTCTTT.

This clone was picked up a small number of times. The chain uses TRBV27 and TRBJ1-6; 9 nucleotides align to TRBD1. The ends lost 4 bases at V and 9 bases at J; junction bases unmatched: 7. Per germline, CDR1 MNHEY and CDR2 SMNVEV (reference sequence). The CDR3 is 15 residues long. As DNA, the CDR3 is TGTGCCAGCAGTTCACAGGGGGCTGGCGTTTCACCCCTCCACTTT. Protein sequence: CASSSQGAGVSPLHF.

The rearrangement uses TRBV2 and TRBJ2-5; TRBD2 matches 12 bases. Germline V gene lookup returns CDR1 SNHLY and CDR2 FYNNEI. The CDR3 is 13 residues long. The ends lost 6 bases at V and 4 bases at J; junction bases unmatched: 0. The CDR3 nucleotides read TGTGCCAGCAGGACTAGCGGGAGAGAGACCCAGTACTTC. The encoded protein is CASRTSGRETQYF.

This clone was observed a few times. The rearrangement joins TRBV11-2 to TRBJ2-1; 9 nucleotides line up with TRBD1. The V gene end was trimmed by 1 base and the J gene end by 8 bases; junction bases not matched to a gene: 6. Germline V gives CDR1 SGHAT, CDR2 FQNNGV. The CDR3 totals 15 residues. The CDR3 spells CASSLAGQGWHEQFF. DNA of the CDR3: TGTGCCAGCAGCTTAGCCGGACAGGGGTGGCATGAGCAGTTCTTC.

This chain links TRBV7-3 with TRBJ2-7, with TRBD2 matching 11 bases. The germline V gene has CDR1 SGHTA and CDR2 FQGTGA. The CDR3 contains 14 residues. J gave up 7 bases and V 5 bases, and 7 bases lay outside the gene matches. In DNA form, the CDR3 reads TGTGCCAGCAGCATAGCGGGGGGGAGCAGAGAGCAGTACTTC. Protein sequence: CASSIAGGSREQYF.

The chain has TRBV6-5 and TRBJ1-1; a possible D gene is TRBD1 (5 bases). V was cut by 6 bases and J by 5 bases, with 13 bases left in between. The germline CDR1 and CDR2 sequences are MNHEY and SVGAGI. The CDR3 has 13 amino acids. The CDR3 DNA is TGTGCCAGCAGGACGGGACGGTCAACTGAAGCTTTCTTT. This translates into CASRTGRSTEAFF.

The CDR3 here is CASSLLRTSGGGRTDTQYF. For the CDR3, the DNA is TGTGCCAGCAGCTTATTACGGACTAGCGGGGGAGGACGGACAGATACGCAGTATTTT. The J gene is TRBJ2-3, the V gene TRBV7-2, with 13 bases identical to TRBD2. Trimming cost V 2 bases and J 3 bases; bases outside gene matches: 11. Germline V lookup: CDR1 SGHTA, CDR2 FQGNSA. The CDR3 extends over 19 amino acids. The whole variable domain, filled in from reference TRBV7-2 and TRBJ2-3, reads GAGVSQSPSNKVTEKGKDVELRCDPISGHTALYWYRQSLGQGLEFLIYFQGNSAPDKSGLPSDRFSAERTGGSVSTLTIQRTQQEDSAVYLCASSLLRTSGGGRTDTQYFGPGTRLTVL.

This rearrangement joins TRBV5-1 to TRBJ2-1; 7 bases match TRBD2. Germline V gene sequence: CDR1 SGHRS, CDR2 YFSETQ. The CDR3 totals 14 residues. Trimming at V came to 3 bases and at J to 11 bases, leaving 11 bases not matched to a gene. The CDR3 here is CASSSASGTMKQFF. The CDR3 DNA sequence: TGCGCCAGCAGCTCGGCTAGCGGTACAATGAAGCAGTTCTTC.

J is TRBJ2-5 and V is TRBV14; 13 bases agree with TRBD2. V dropped 4 bases and J dropped 0; count of bases not matched to a gene: 5. There are 17 residues in the CDR3. Germline CDR1 and CDR2: SGHDN and FVKESK. CDR3 loop: CASSPGLAGTYQETQYF. CDR3 DNA sequence: TGTGCCAGCAGCCCGGGACTAGCGGGAACCTACCAAGAGACCCAGTACTTC.

V gene TRBV11-2 combines with J gene TRBJ2-2; 7 bases map to TRBD2. The CDR3 is 15 amino acids. Germline CDR1 is SGHAT and CDR2 is FQNNGV. V lost 6 bases, J lost 8 bases, and 12 bases stayed unmatched. CDR3 loop: CASSSGTTVRGELFF. The DNA of the CDR3 is TGTGCCAGCAGTTCCGGGACTACGGTCAGAGGGGAGCTGTTTTTT.

The V gene is TRBV6-1, the J gene TRBJ1-5; a possible D gene is TRBD1 (5 bases). CDR1 and CDR2 (germline): MNHNS, SASEGT. This CDR3 region has 14 residues. V lost 7 bases, J lost 3 bases, and 13 bases lay in between. Here the CDR3 DNA reads TGTGCCAGCATAGGTCAGGGTGACAATCAGCCCCAGCATTTT. Residues: CASIGQGDNQPQHF.

Notes on this clone: Distinct nucleotide sequences in the sample also encode this CDR3. The rearrangement uses TRBV6-5 and TRBJ2-3; D gene uncertain. Germline-derived CDR1 and CDR2 are MNHEY and SVGAGI. The CDR3 extends over 12 amino acids. Trimming took off 0 bases at V and 4 bases at J, with 2 bases between the two ends. The CDR3 protein is CASSYSPDTQYF. The CDR3 DNA sequence: TGTGCCAGCAGTTACTCTCCAGATACGCAGTATTTT.

Remarks on this clone: Other DNA sequences in the same sample also yield this CDR3. The V gene is TRBV5-1, the J gene TRBJ2-1, with 14 bases matching TRBD2. Germline V gives CDR1 SGHRS, CDR2 YFSETQ. The CDR3 spans 16 residues. The V gene end was trimmed by 0 bases and the J gene end by 4 bases; junction bases not matched to a gene: 0. The CDR3 nucleotides are TGCGCCAGCAGCTTGGGACTAGCGGGAGGGTACAATGAGCAGTTCTTC. Amino acids: CASSLGLAGGYNEQFF.